These T cell receptor beta chains were read from a single sample in a study of control samples from healthy donors and cancer patients. The repertoire was sequenced with immunoSEQ multiplex PCR; TCRdb's copy has only in-frame clones and lacks some. The sample has 130,000 to 150,000 clones, roughly nine tenths seen once. Sequencing was done on a sample of blood. The receptor source for this set is a woman aged 25 to 39 in good health. Both conserved end residues are part of each CDR3. The D gene is left open where the match is weak. The size entry is marked missing in some rows and otherwise reads once, few, many or a size class.

>few|TRBJ1-3|NA|TRBV7-8
CASSPTGAGSGTIYF
TGTGCCAGCAGCCCAACGGGGGCAGGCAGCGGAACCATATATTTT
>NA|TRBJ1-3|NA|TRBV5-1
CASSLAGHHSGNTIYF
TGCGCCAGCAGCTTGGCGGGGCACCACTCTGGAAACACCATATATTTT
>NA|TRBJ2-1|NA|TRBV5-4
CASTSRGSSYNEQFF
TGTGCCAGCACCTCTCGGGGGAGCTCCTACAATGAGCAGTTCTTC
>NA|TRBJ2-1|NA|TRBV6-4
CASSYRDGSNEQFF
TGTGCCAGCAGCTACCGGGACGGGTCCAATGAGCAGTTCTTC
>NA|TRBJ2-1|TRBD1|TRBV6-4
CASSEKPGQGNEQFF
TGTGCCAGCAGTGAGAAGCCGGGACAGGGCAATGAGCAGTTCTTC
>NA|TRBJ2-1|NA|TRBV7-8
CASSQNLLGFNEQFF
TGTGCCAGCAGCCAAAACCTCCTGGGCTTCAATGAGCAGTTCTTC
>NA|TRBJ2-7|NA|TRBV9
CASSVGPGSAEQYF
TGTGCCAGCAGCGTAGGTCCGGGATCGGCCGAGCAGTACTTC
>NA|TRBJ1-3|NA|TRBV7-3
CASSSSGVSGNTIYF
TGTGCCAGCAGCTCCTCCGGGGTCTCTGGAAACACCATATATTTT
>NA|TRBJ2-3|TRBD2|TRBV29-1
CSVELAGPDTQYF
TGCAGCGTTGAGCTAGCGGGACCGGATACGCAGTATTTT
>NA|TRBJ1-2|NA|TRBV12-3/TRBV12-4
CASSFRIREGYTF
TGTGCCAGCAGTTTTAGGATCAGGGAAGGCTACACCTTC
>NA|TRBJ1-2|NA|TRBV15
CATSRAAYGYTF
TGTGCCACCAGCAGAGCGGCGTATGGCTACACCTTC
>NA|TRBJ2-3|TRBD2|TRBV4-2
CASSPVGTSGGADTQYF
TGTGCCAGCAGCCCAGTTGGGACTAGCGGGGGGGCAGATACGCAGTATTTT
>once|TRBJ2-2|TRBD2|TRBV19
CASSRGLAANTGELFF
TGTGCCAGTAGTAGGGGACTAGCGGCAAACACCGGGGAGCTGTTTTTT
>NA|TRBJ1-5|TRBD1|TRBV7-8
CASSSGQGAFLPYSNQPQHF
TGTGCCAGCAGCAGCGGACAGGGGGCCTTTTTACCTTATAGCAATCAGCCCCAGCATTTT
>NA|TRBJ1-6|NA|TRBV7-9
CASSLVQDRSPLHF
TGTGCCAGCAGCTTAGTTCAGGATCGTTCACCCCTCCACTTT
>NA|TRBJ2-3|TRBD1|TRBV29-1
CSVEARDREDTQYF
TGCAGCGTTGAAGCCCGGGACAGGGAAGATACGCAGTATTTT
>NA|TRBJ1-1|NA|TRBV7-9
CASSSQTEKPEAFF
TGTGCCAGCAGCTCCCAGACCGAGAAACCTGAAGCTTTCTTT
>NA|TRBJ2-5|NA|TRBV27
CASSRQVLETQYF
TGTGCCAGCAGTCGACAGGTCCTAGAGACCCAGTACTTC
>NA|TRBJ1-1|NA|TRBV7-8
CASSLDTLNTEAFF
TGTGCCAGCAGCTTAGACACCCTGAACACTGAAGCTTTCTTT
>NA|TRBJ1-4|NA|TRBV4-2
CASSQTFEGVQLFF
TGTGCCAGCAGCCAAACCTTTGAGGGGGTGCAACTGTTTTTT
>NA|TRBJ2-1|NA|TRBV27
CASSLSTSNEQFF
TGTGCCAGCAGTTTATCGACCAGCAATGAGCAGTTCTTC
>NA|TRBJ1-5|NA|TRBV6-1
CASSEAGLNQPQHF
TGTGCCAGCAGTGAAGCTGGGCTGAACCAGCCCCAGCATTTT
>NA|TRBJ1-3|NA|TRBV30
CALIPPGTGGNTIYF
TGTGCCTTAATCCCCCCAGGGACGGGTGGAAACACCATATATTTT
>NA|TRBJ2-4|TRBD2|TRBV10-1
CARTSVQPKNIQYF
TGCGCCAGGACTAGCGTGCAGCCCAAAAACATTCAGTACTTC
>NA|TRBJ2-3|TRBD1|TRBV4-2
CASSSGQGGTDTQYF
TGTGCCAGCAGCTCGGGACAGGGGGGCACAGATACGCAGTATTTT
>NA|TRBJ1-2|NA|TRBV7-2
CASSLDPIVFRGPLFDYTF
TGTGCCAGCAGCTTAGACCCTATTGTTTTCCGGGGACCCCTATTTGACTACACCTTC
>NA|TRBJ2-1|NA|TRBV5-1
CASSLVLGGSYNEQFF
TGCGCCAGCAGCTTGGTTCTTGGAGGCTCCTACAATGAGCAGTTCTTC